This T cell receptor beta chain was documented in a study of monozygotic twins with inflammatory bowel disease. TCRdb re-called the 5' RACE reads, yielding one record per CDR3 amino acid sequence without DNA. This table holds about 210,000 distinct CDR3 sequences. As regards this clonotype: What it binds is not known.

Germline CDR1 is LGHNT and CDR2 is FRNRAP. The CDR3 loop spans 14 amino acids. Broader study findings: In the analysis, different T cell subtypes could not be told apart. Versus healthy twins, IBD patients showed fewer clonotypes shared with others, especially with disease activity.

The source material was blood. This receptor was obtained from a human donor with ulcerative colitis or Crohn's disease, or a healthy co-twin of an affected twin (not recorded which). V is TRBV12-5 and J is TRBJ1-2; the D gene TCRdb calls, TRBD1, cannot be checked with no DNA. CDR3 protein: CASSPGQGNQGYTF.